This T cell receptor beta chain was found in a study of blood T cell repertoires in COVID-19. Background on the study: Acute and convalescent COVID-19 samples came from the United States, Italy and Spain.

Assay used: immunoSEQ multiplex PCR; TCRdb lists only in-frame clones, some missing. The table includes under 300,000 clones, under 90% detected once. The trim removed 3 bases at V and 5 bases at J, leaving 16 bases unmatched. There are 17 residues in the CDR3. Germline V CDR1 and CDR2: SGHRS, YFSETQ. The TCR was taken from a middle-aged man with acute or convalescent COVID-19. The genes are TRBV5-1 and TRBJ2-5; 7 positions agree with TRBD1. Sequencing was performed on peripheral blood. CDR3 sequence (DNA): TGCGCCAGCAGCTCCGTGGGGTTACAGGGGAGTCGGGAGACCCAGTACTTC. It specifies CASSSVGLQGSRETQYF.